This is a list of T cell receptor beta chains from one sample in a study of T cell responses to AZD1222 COVID-19 vaccine. Sequenced by immunoSEQ multiplex PCR; TCRdb stores in-frame clones only, minus some. Of 120,000 or so clones listed, roughly 90% were seen once; the top ten hold approximately 1%. This sample comprised peripheral blood, obtained on day 0 of AZD1222 vaccination. These receptors originate from an adult in good health. CDR3s include the opening cysteine and the closing phenylalanine or tryptophan. The D gene is left open where the match is weak. Clone size is not always given. Where it is, it says once, few, many or a class for expanded clones.

TRBV10-1	TRBJ2-1	-	-	TGCGCCAGCAGTGGAGTTTGCGGAGGGATTAATGAGCAGTTCTTC	CASSGVCGGINEQFF
TRBV10-3	TRBJ1-5	-	-	TGTGCCATCAGTGAGTCCACCAGGGAACAGCCCCAGCATTTT	CAISESTREQPQHF
TRBV9	TRBJ1-1	-	once	TGTGCCAGCAGCGTAGTGAATAGGGGGAACACTGAAGCTTTCTTT	CASSVVNRGNTEAFF
TRBV2	TRBJ1-2	-	-	TGTGCCAGCGATTCGGAGGAGTATGGCTACACCTTC	CASDSEEYGYTF
TRBV24-1	TRBJ1-1	-	-	TGTGCCACCAGTATACAGGGAGAGACTGAAGCTTTCTTT	CATSIQGETEAFF
TRBV5-6	TRBJ1-6	-	-	TGTGCCAGCAGTTTCTGGGCCGGGTCGTCACCCCTCCACTTT	CASSFWAGSSPLHF
TRBV9	TRBJ2-3	-	-	TGTGCCAGCAGCCTTGATAGCGGTACGCAGTATTTT	CASSLDSGTQYF
TRBV28	TRBJ1-1	TRBD1	-	TGTGCCAGCAGACTAGGGACAGGGGAAGCTTTCTTT	CASRLGTGEAFF
TRBV7-3	TRBJ2-4	TRBD1	-	TGTGCCAGCAGCTCAACAGGGGGCGAATCCAAAAACATTCAGTACTTC	CASSSTGGESKNIQYF
TRBV28	TRBJ1-6	-	-	TGTGCCAGCACCATAGGTCGAGGGGGAAATTCACCCCTCCACTTT	CASTIGRGGNSPLHF
TRBV7-9	TRBJ1-2	-	-	TGTGCCAGCAGCTTAGGCGGGACCTATGGCTACACCTTC	CASSLGGTYGYTF
TRBV7-3	TRBJ1-6	-	-	TGTGCCAGCAGCTTCCTGGGGGGGAATTCACCCCTCCACTTT	CASSFLGGNSPLHF
TRBV5-1	TRBJ1-2	-	-	TGCGCCAGCAGCTTGTCTACGCGTGGGCTGGTGAGGGGCGATGGCTACACCTTC	CASSLSTRGLVRGDGYTF
TRBV9	TRBJ1-4	-	-	TGTGCCAGCAGCGTAGGGCAGCAGGCAACTAATGAAAAACTGTTTTTT	CASSVGQQATNEKLFF
TRBV7-2	TRBJ2-7	-	-	TGTGCCAGCAGCCCAACCCGGACTTGGGGAGTCGAGTACGAGCAGTACTTC	CASSPTRTWGVEYEQYF
TRBV19	TRBJ2-3	TRBD2	-	TGTGCCAGTAGGGGACTAGCGTCATTAATGGATACGCAGTATTTT	CASRGLASLMDTQYF
TRBV18	TRBJ1-1	TRBD1	-	TGTGCCAGCTCACCATCAGGGGGCTATAAAGCTTTCTTT	CASSPSGGYKAFF
TRBV5-1	TRBJ2-2	TRBD1	-	TGCGCCAGCAGGGAGACAGGGGGCACCGGGGAGCTGTTTTTT	CASRETGGTGELFF
TRBV28	TRBJ1-2	-	-	TGCGCCAGCAGTTTGGCGGAATATGGCTACACCTTC	CASSLAEYGYTF
TRBV6-1	TRBJ2-1	-	-	TGTGCCAGCAGTGAGGCGGCCTACAATGAGCAGTTCTTC	CASSEAAYNEQFF
TRBV19	TRBJ1-2	-	-	TGTGCCAGTAGTATAGAAGCCAGGGGTTATTATGGCTACACCTTC	CASSIEARGYYGYTF
TRBV19	TRBJ1-5	-	-	TGTGCCAGTGTGGAGGTCCCCAATCAGCCCCAGCATTTT	CASVEVPNQPQHF
TRBV7-3	TRBJ2-1	TRBD2	-	TGTGCCAGCAGCTTAAACCCCCCCGGGGGGGCTCTGGACAATGAGCAGTTCTTC	CASSLNPPGGALDNEQFF
TRBV5-1	TRBJ1-5	-	-	TGCGCCAGCAGCTTGCAGGGGACCGGGGGTGGTCAGCCCCAGCATTTT	CASSLQGTGGGQPQHF
TRBV11-2	TRBJ2-5	-	-	TGTGCCAGCAGCCCTATTCCGGAGACCCAGTACTTC	CASSPIPETQYF
TRBV11-2	TRBJ2-2	TRBD2	-	TGTGCCAGCAGCTTTCCTAGCGGGGGCGGGGAGCTGTTTTTT	CASSFPSGGGELFF
TRBV3-1/TRBV3-2	TRBJ1-1	-	-	TGTGCCAGCAGTAGATTGAAGGGAACTGAAGCTTTCTTT	CASSRLKGTEAFF
TRBV6-2/TRBV6-3	TRBJ2-3	TRBD2	-	TGTGCCAGCAGTTACTCTAGCGGGACTACAGATACGCAGTATTTT	CASSYSSGTTDTQYF
TRBV7-9	TRBJ2-7	TRBD1	few	TGTGCCAGCAGCCGGGACAGGGGAAACGAGCAGTACTTC	CASSRDRGNEQYF
TRBV28	TRBJ1-1	TRBD1	-	TGTGCCAGCAGTTCACCACGGGGAACAGGGGGCAACACTGAAGCTTTCTTT	CASSSPRGTGGNTEAFF
TRBV11-3	TRBJ1-1	-	-	TGTGCCAGCAGCTTAGTGGTGAACACTGAAGCTTTCTTT	CASSLVVNTEAFF
TRBV4-2	TRBJ2-5	-	-	TGTGCCAGCAGCCAAGATCTCAAGGGAGCAGAGACCCAGTACTTC	CASSQDLKGAETQYF
TRBV9	TRBJ1-4	TRBD1	once	TGTGCCAGCAGCGCGCAGGGGGGAGTCGAAAAACTGTTTTTT	CASSAQGGVEKLFF
TRBV5-1	TRBJ1-2	TRBD1	-	TGCGCCAGCAGCTTTCTAGGGACAGGGGGCGAAGGCTACACCTTC	CASSFLGTGGEGYTF
TRBV3-1/TRBV3-2	TRBJ1-2	TRBD1	-	TGTGCCAGCTCAGGGGGATATGGCTACACCTTC	CASSGGYGYTF
TRBV6-6	TRBJ1-1	-	-	TGTGCCAGCAGTTACTCTAGGCTCAACACTGAAGCTTTCTTT	CASSYSRLNTEAFF
TRBV5-6	TRBJ1-1	-	-	TGTGCCAGCAGCTTGGTCGGCAGGGGGAACACTGAAGCTTTCTTT	CASSLVGRGNTEAFF
TRBV7-3	TRBJ1-6	TRBD1	-	TGTGCCAGCAGCTTAACCGGGACAGGGAGAAATTCACCCCTCCACTTT	CASSLTGTGRNSPLHF
TRBV7-3	TRBJ2-1	TRBD2	-	TGTGCCAGCAGCTTGGCGGGAGCCTACAATGAGCAGTTCTTC	CASSLAGAYNEQFF
TRBV28	TRBJ1-4	-	-	TGTGCCAGCAGTTTATGGGCCTCCACTAATGAAAAACTGTTTTTT	CASSLWASTNEKLFF
TRBV4-2	TRBJ1-3	-	-	TGTGCCAGCAGTACAATAGGGACTTCTAGCTCTGGAAACACCATATATTTT	CASSTIGTSSSGNTIYF
TRBV5-6	TRBJ2-7	TRBD1	-	TGTGCCAGCAGTCAAGGACAGGCCATCCCCTCCTACGAGCAGTACTTC	CASSQGQAIPSYEQYF
TRBV5-1	TRBJ2-7	TRBD1	-	TGCGCCAGCAGCTATACAGGGGGGAACAACGAGCAGTACTTC	CASSYTGGNNEQYF
TRBV29-1	TRBJ1-2	-	-	TGCAGCGTTGACAGGGGTAACTATGGCTACACCTTC	CSVDRGNYGYTF
TRBV5-4	TRBJ1-5	-	-	TGTGCCAGCAGCGTATCGGGGGGTTTGAATCAGCCCCAGCATTTT	CASSVSGGLNQPQHF
TRBV5-5	TRBJ1-3	TRBD1	-	TGTGCCAGCAGCTTGGCAGGGGGCCGCTCTGGAAACACCATATATTTT	CASSLAGGRSGNTIYF
TRBV7-8	TRBJ1-2	TRBD1	-	TGTGCCAGCAGCCACGTGGGACAGGGGACCTATGGCTACACCTTC	CASSHVGQGTYGYTF
TRBV3-1/TRBV3-2	TRBJ2-2	TRBD2	-	TGTGCCAGCAGCCCGCCTTATTCGGGAGGAGTCACCGGGGAGCTGTTTTTT	CASSPPYSGGVTGELFF
TRBV28	TRBJ1-1	-	-	TGTGCCAGCAGTTTATGGGGTGGGAACACTGAAGCTTTCTTT	CASSLWGGNTEAFF
TRBV29-1	TRBJ2-3	TRBD2	-	TGCAGCGTCCTTGGATCTAGCGGGCCAACAGATACGCAGTATTTT	CSVLGSSGPTDTQYF
TRBV4-2	TRBJ2-1	TRBD2	-	TGTGCCAGCAGTAAGGCTAGCGGTGGGTACAATGAGCAGTTCTTC	CASSKASGGYNEQFF
TRBV15	TRBJ2-7	TRBD2	-	TGTGCCACCAGCAGCGGCGGGAGGTTGTACGAGCAGTACTTC	CATSSGGRLYEQYF
TRBV6-5	TRBJ1-2	TRBD1	-	TGTGCCAGCACCAGGACAGGACAGAGAAACTATGGCTACACCTTC	CASTRTGQRNYGYTF